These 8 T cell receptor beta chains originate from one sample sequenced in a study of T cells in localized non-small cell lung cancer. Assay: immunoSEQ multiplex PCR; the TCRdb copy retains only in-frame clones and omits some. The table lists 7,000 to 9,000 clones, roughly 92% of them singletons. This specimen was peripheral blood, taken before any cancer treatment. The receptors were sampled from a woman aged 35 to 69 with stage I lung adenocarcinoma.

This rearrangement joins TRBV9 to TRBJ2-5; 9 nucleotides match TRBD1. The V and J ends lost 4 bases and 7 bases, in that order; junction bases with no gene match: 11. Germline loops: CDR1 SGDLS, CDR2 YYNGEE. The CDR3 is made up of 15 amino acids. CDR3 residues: CASSPGTGNLGTQYF. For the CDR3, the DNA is TGTGCCAGCAGCCCAGGGACAGGGAATTTAGGGACCCAGTACTTC.

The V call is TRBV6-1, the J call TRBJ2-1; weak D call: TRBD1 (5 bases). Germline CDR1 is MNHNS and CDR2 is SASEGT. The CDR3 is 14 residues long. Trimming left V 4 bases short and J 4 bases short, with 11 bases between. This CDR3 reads CASSASTGYNEQFF. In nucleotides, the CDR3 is TGTGCCAGCAGTGCAAGCACAGGTTACAATGAGCAGTTCTTC.

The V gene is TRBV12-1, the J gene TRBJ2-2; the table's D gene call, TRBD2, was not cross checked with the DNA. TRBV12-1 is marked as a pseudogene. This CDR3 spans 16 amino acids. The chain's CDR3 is CASSLNSGMATGELFF. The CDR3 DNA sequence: TGTGCCAGCAGCCTCAATAGCGGGATGGCTACCGGGGAGCTGTTTTTT.

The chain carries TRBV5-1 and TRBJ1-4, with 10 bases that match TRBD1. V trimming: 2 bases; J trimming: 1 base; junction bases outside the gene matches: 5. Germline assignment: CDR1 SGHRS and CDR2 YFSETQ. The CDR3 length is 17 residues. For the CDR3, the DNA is TGCGCCAGCAGCTTTTCCGGGACAGGGGTAACTAATGAAAAACTGTTTTTT. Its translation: CASSFSGTGVTNEKLFF.

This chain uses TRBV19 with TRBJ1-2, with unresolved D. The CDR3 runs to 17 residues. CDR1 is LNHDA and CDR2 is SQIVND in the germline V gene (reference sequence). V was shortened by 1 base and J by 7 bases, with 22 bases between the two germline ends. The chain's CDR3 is CASSIVGVEGEGVGYTF. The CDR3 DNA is TGTGCCAGTAGTATAGTCGGCGTAGAGGGAGAGGGCGTTGGCTACACCTTC. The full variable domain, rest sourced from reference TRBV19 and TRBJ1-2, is DGGITQSPKYLFRKEGQNVTLSCEQNLNHDAMYWYRQDPGQGLRLIYYSQIVNDFQKGDIAEGYSVSREKKESFPLTVTSAQKNPTAFYLCASSIVGVEGEGVGYTFGSGTRLTVV.

The CDR3 here is CASSKDPPNTGELFF. The CDR3 DNA follows: TGTGCCAGCAGCAAAGATCCTCCGAACACCGGGGAGCTGTTTTTT. The chain carries TRBV9 and TRBJ2-2; D not certain. V was shortened by 4 bases and J by 0 bases, with 10 bases between the two germline ends. Germline loops: CDR1 SGDLS, CDR2 YYNGEE. This CDR3 region has 15 residues.

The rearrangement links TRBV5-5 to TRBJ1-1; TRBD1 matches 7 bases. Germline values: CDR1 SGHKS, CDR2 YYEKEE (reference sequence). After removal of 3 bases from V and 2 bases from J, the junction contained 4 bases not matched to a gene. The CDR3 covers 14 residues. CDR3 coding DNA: TGTGCCAGCAGCTCCCAGGGGGGAAACACTGAAGCTTTCTTT. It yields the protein CASSSQGGNTEAFF.

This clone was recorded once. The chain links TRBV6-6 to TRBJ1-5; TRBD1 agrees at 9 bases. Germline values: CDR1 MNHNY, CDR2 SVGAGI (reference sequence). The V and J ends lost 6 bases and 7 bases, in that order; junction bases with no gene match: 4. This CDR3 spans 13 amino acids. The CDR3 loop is CASRGTGRQPQHF. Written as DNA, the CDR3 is TGTGCCAGCAGGGGGACAGGGAGACAGCCCCAGCATTTT.